This T cell receptor beta chain stems from a study of technical replicates of blood from a few donors. Generated by immunoSEQ multiplex PCR, the TCRdb table keeps only in-frame clones and is missing some. The sample records some 68,000 clones, roughly 95% being singletons. Material for sequencing was T cells isolated from PBMCs. The sequence derives from a human donor in good health.

The CDR3 is CASSPNYNEQFF. CDR3 nucleotide sequence: TGTGCCAGCAGCCCCAATTACAATGAGCAGTTCTTC. The chain is built from TRBV5-6 and TRBJ2-1; D gene ambiguous. CDR3 length: 12 residues. Per the germline V gene, CDR1 is SGHDT and CDR2 is YYEEEE. The germline V and J ends were trimmed by 4 bases and 4 bases, with 6 bases remaining between them.